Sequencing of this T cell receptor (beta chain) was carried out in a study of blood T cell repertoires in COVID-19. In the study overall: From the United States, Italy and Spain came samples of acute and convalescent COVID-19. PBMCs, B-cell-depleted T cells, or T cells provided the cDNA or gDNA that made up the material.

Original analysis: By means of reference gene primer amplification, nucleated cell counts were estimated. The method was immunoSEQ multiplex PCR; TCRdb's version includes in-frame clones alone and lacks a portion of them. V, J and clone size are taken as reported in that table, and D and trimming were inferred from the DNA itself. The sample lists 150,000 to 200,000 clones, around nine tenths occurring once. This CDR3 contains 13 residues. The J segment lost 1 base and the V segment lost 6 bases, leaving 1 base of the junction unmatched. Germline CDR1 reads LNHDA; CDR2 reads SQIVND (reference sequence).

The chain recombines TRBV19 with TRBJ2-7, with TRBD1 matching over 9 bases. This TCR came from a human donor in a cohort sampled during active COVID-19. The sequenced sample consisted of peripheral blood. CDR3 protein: CASRTGGSYEQYF. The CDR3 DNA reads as TGTGCCAGTAGGACAGGGGGTTCCTACGAGCAGTACTTC.